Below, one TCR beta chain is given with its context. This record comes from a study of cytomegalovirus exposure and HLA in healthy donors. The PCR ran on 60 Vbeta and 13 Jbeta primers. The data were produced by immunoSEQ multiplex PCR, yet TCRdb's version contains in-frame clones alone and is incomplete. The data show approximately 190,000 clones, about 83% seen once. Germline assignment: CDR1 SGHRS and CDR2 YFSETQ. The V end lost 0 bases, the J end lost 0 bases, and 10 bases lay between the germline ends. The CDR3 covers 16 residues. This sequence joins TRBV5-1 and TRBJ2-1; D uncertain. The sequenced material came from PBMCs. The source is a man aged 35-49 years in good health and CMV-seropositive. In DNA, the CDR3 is TGCGCCAGCAGCTTGGCCAACAGAATCTCCTACAATGAGCAGTTCTTC. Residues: CASSLANRISYNEQFF.